Below are 23 T cell receptor beta chains sequenced from a single sample in a study of regulatory T cells in long-lasting Graves disease. Time point indicated: newly diagnosed GD, antithyroid drugs for less than 3 months. PBMC-derived RNA was used for the TCR library. Through Arm-PCR of CDR3 regions and iRepertoire HTBI primers, TCR beta libraries were built. TCRdb processed the multiplex PCR reads anew with MiXCR; each CDR3 protein has one entry. This table holds a few hundred thousand distinct CDR3 sequences, approximately 15% found once. This same sample was also part of a study on T cells in Graves' hyperthyroidism and ophthalmopathy.

The starting material was peripheral blood mononuclear cells (PBMCs), obtained at new diagnosis, from a patient treated with antithyroid drugs. All receptors come from a woman aged 40 to 50 with Graves disease.

This sequence joins TRBV5-1 and TRBJ2-7; D uncertain. Germline V CDR1 and CDR2: SGHRS, YFSETQ. Trimming removed 1 base from V and 2 bases from J, with 7 bases in between. The CDR3 totals 13 residues. CDR3 sequence (DNA): TGCGCCAGCAGCTTGTTTATGGCCTACGAGCAGTACTTC. This gives the protein CASSLFMAYEQYF.

This clonotype was seen only a few times. The V gene is TRBV20-1, the J gene TRBJ2-1; TRBD2 matches at 10 bases. The V gene end was trimmed by 1 base and the J gene end by 6 bases; junction bases not matched to a gene: 6. CDR1 and CDR2 (germline): DFQATT, SNEGSKA (reference sequence). The length of the CDR3 is 15 residues. CDR3 residues: CSARGGASGSNEQFF. The DNA for the CDR3 is TGCAGTGCTAGAGGGGGGGCTAGCGGGAGCAATGAGCAGTTCTTC.

This clonotype came up many times. CDR3 loop: CASSREGQAYSYEQYF. DNA for the CDR3: TGCGCCAGCAGCAGGGAGGGACAGGCCTACTCCTACGAGCAGTACTTC. The chain employs TRBV5-1 and TRBJ2-7, with D perhaps TRBD1 (8 bases). The CDR3 covers 16 residues. Trimming took off 4 bases at V and 0 bases at J, with 17 bases between the two ends. Germline assignment: CDR1 SGHRS and CDR2 YFSETQ. Drawing the rest from reference TRBV5-1 and TRBJ2-7, the complete variable domain is KAGVTQTPRYLIKTRGQQVTLSCSPISGHRSVSWYQQTPGQGLQFLFEYFSETQRNKGNFPGRFSGRQFSNSRSEMNVSTLELGDSALYLCASSREGQAYSYEQYFGPGTRLTVT.

In its sample, this clonotype was seen many times. This chain joins TRBV12-3 or TRBV12-4 and TRBJ2-4; 7 nucleotides line up with TRBD2. After removal of 2 bases from V and 3 bases from J, the junction contained 1 base not matched to a gene. The CDR3 is made up of 14 amino acids. Here the CDR3 reads CASSLSSGKNIQYF. Written as DNA, the CDR3 is TGTGCCAGCAGTTTATCTAGCGGCAAAAACATTCAGTACTTC.

This clonotype appeared many times. The rearrangement joins TRBV2 to TRBJ2-7; 10 bases agree with TRBD1. Germline CDR1 SNHLY, CDR2 FYNNEI. The length of the CDR3 is 15 residues. V lost 5 bases to trimming and J lost 1 base; unmatched junction nucleotides: 5. Here the CDR3 DNA reads TGTGCCAGCAGTCCCGACAGGGGGCGATCCTACGAGCAGTACTTC. It is translated as CASSPDRGRSYEQYF. Together with reference TRBV2 and TRBJ2-7, the CDR3 gives the full variable domain: EPEVTQTPSHQVTQMGQEVILRCVPISNHLYFYWYRQILGQKVEFLVSFYNNEISEKSEIFDDQFSVERPDGSNFTLKIRSTKLEDSAMYFCASSPDRGRSYEQYFGPGTRLTVT.

With respect to this clonotype: A much larger clone is a single base away; this may be a read error. The chain links TRBV7-6 to TRBJ2-2; TRBD2 is a possible D gene (7 bases). Germline lookup yields CDR1 SGHVS and CDR2 FNYEAQ. This CDR3 has 12 residues. The CDR3 reads CASSLGRGGLFF. CDR3 coding DNA: TGTGCCAGCAGCTTAGGAAGGGGGGGGCTGTTTTTT.

The CDR3, as DNA: TGTGCCAGCAGCAGATGGGACAGGGGTAGCAATCAGCCCCAGCATTTT. Translation gives CASSRWDRGSNQPQHF. The V call is TRBV7-2, the J call TRBJ1-5; 10 nucleotides agree with TRBD1. The V gene's germline CDR1 is SGHTA and CDR2 FQGNSA. This CDR3 has 16 residues. The V gene end was trimmed by 5 bases and the J gene end by 0 bases; junction bases not matched to a gene: 4.

A note on this clonotype: It may be a read error: a sequence one base away is much more abundant. The J gene is TRBJ1-2, the V gene TRBV12-3 or TRBV12-4; 11 bases line up with TRBD1. Unmatched junction bases numbered 11, after V lost 6 bases and J lost 8 bases. This CDR3 has 15 amino acids. The CDR3 sequence is CASSRGTGGFSGYTF. The CDR3 DNA reads as TGTGCCAGCAGCCGTGGGACAGGGGGTTTTAGCGGCTACACCTTC.

This clonotype was recorded at least ten times. In nucleotides, the CDR3 is TGTGCCAGCAGGGCAGGGTATCGACAGCCCCAGCATTTT. Translated, it gives CASRAGYRQPQHF. This chain links TRBV2 with TRBJ1-5, with D tentatively TRBD1 (5 bases). Germline V CDR1 and CDR2: SNHLY, FYNNEI. Trimming stripped 6 bases from V and 7 bases from J, with 13 bases between. CDR3 length: 13 amino acids.

The chain is built from TRBV5-1 and TRBJ2-1; possibly TRBD2 for D (6 bases). There are 18 residues in the CDR3. V lost 0 bases and J 1 base, leaving 17 bases between the germline ends. Germline V lookup: CDR1 SGHRS, CDR2 YFSETQ. Here the CDR3 reads CASSLGGFTGVSYNEQFF. In DNA form, the CDR3 reads TGCGCCAGCAGCTTGGGGGGATTTACGGGAGTATCCTACAATGAGCAGTTCTTC. Based on the CDR3 plus reference TRBV5-1 and TRBJ2-1, the full variable domain is KAGVTQTPRYLIKTRGQQVTLSCSPISGHRSVSWYQQTPGQGLQFLFEYFSETQRNKGNFPGRFSGRQFSNSRSEMNVSTLELGDSALYLCASSLGGFTGVSYNEQFFGPGTRLTVL.

This clonotype was detected only a few times. The chain couples TRBV18 to TRBJ2-3; 12 bases are shared with TRBD2. The J call is in doubt because the DNA end fits TRBJ2-7 better. The CDR3 is 15 amino acids. Germline CDR1 reads KGHSH; CDR2 reads LQKENI. The CDR3 DNA sequence: TGTGCCAGCTCGCAAACTAGCGGGAGGATCAACGAGCAGTACTTC. It is translated as CASSQTSGRINEQYF.

Note on this clonotype: A much larger clonotype is one base distant, so this may be a read error. J is TRBJ2-1 and V is TRBV11-2; TRBD1 matches at 7 bases. This CDR3 has 12 residues. From germline, CDR1 is SGHAT and CDR2 FQNNGV. The CDR3 spells CTSSWQPGQRFF. The CDR3 nucleotides are TGTACCAGCAGCTGGCAACCGGGACAGCGGTTCTTC.

This clonotype was detected ten times or more. The rearrangement uses TRBV5-1 and TRBJ2-5; 9 bases map to TRBD1. Per the germline V gene, CDR1 is SGHRS and CDR2 is YFSETQ. With 5 bases clipped from V and 5 bases from J, the junction kept 7 bases outside the gene matches. The CDR3 runs 14 residues. CDR3 nucleotides: TGCGCCAGCAGTGGGGGACAGGGAAAGGAGACCCAGTACTTC. This gives the protein CASSGGQGKETQYF. Based on the CDR3 plus reference TRBV5-1 and TRBJ2-5, the full variable domain is KAGVTQTPRYLIKTRGQQVTLSCSPISGHRSVSWYQQTPGQGLQFLFEYFSETQRNKGNFPGRFSGRQFSNSRSEMNVSTLELGDSALYLCASSGGQGKETQYFGPGTRLLVL.

This chain joins TRBV3-2 and TRBJ2-3; TRBD1 is taken as the D call from the table, unchecked against the DNA. TRBV3-2 is a known pseudogene. This CDR3 is 13 amino acids long. In DNA form, the CDR3 reads TGTGCCAGCCACCCACAGGGCACAGATACGCAGTATTTT. Its translation is CASHPQGTDTQYF.

Ten or more counts support this clonotype. V is TRBV28 and J is TRBJ2-1; no reliable D call. The CDR3 has 13 amino acids. Trimming stripped 7 bases from V and 5 bases from J, with 12 bases between. Germline CDR1 MDHEN, CDR2 SYDVKM. The CDR3 spells CASTGVGNNEQFF. The DNA of the CDR3 is TGTGCCAGCACGGGCGTCGGAAACAATGAGCAGTTCTTC.

This clonotype was recorded many times. The CDR3 loop reads CASRQPAGNEQFF. CDR3 bases: TGTGCCAGCAGGCAGCCAGCCGGGAATGAGCAGTTCTTC. V gene TRBV2 combines with J gene TRBJ2-1; D is uncertain. There are 13 residues in the CDR3. The ends were cut back, 6 bases at V and 7 bases at J, with 13 bases in the middle. Germline loops: CDR1 SNHLY, CDR2 FYNNEI.

This clonotype occurred many times. V and J are TRBV19 and TRBJ2-7; D is unclear. Deletions cut 5 bases from V and 3 bases from J, with 11 bases between. Per germline, CDR1 LNHDA and CDR2 SQIVND (reference sequence). CDR3 length equals 13 residues. The CDR3 spells CASSASHLYEQYF. The CDR3 DNA sequence: TGTGCCAGTAGTGCGTCCCACCTCTACGAGCAGTACTTC.

The chain employs TRBV6-2 or TRBV6-3 and TRBJ2-1; 11 positions agree with TRBD2. With 2 bases clipped from V and 8 bases from J, the junction kept 11 bases outside the gene matches. Per the germline V gene, CDR1 is MNHEY and CDR2 is SVGEGT. The CDR3 has 17 amino acids. CDR3: CASSYTPPTSGKYEQFF. The CDR3 DNA reads as TGTGCCAGCAGTTACACCCCCCCGACTAGCGGGAAATATGAGCAGTTCTTC.

The sample holds a few counts of this clonotype. V usage is TRBV5-1 and J usage is TRBJ1-6; D perhaps matches TRBD1 (5 bases). Per the germline V gene, CDR1 is SGHRS and CDR2 is YFSETQ. CDR3 size: 14 residues. Trimming left V 0 bases short and J 10 bases short, with 11 bases between. Here the CDR3 DNA reads TGCGCCAGCAGCTTGGCAGGGAGAGGCTCACCCCTCCACTTT. As protein: CASSLAGRGSPLHF.

At least ten counts were recorded for this clonotype. This chain uses TRBV12-3 or TRBV12-4 with TRBJ1-1, with D possibly matching TRBD1 (5 bases). The CDR3 length is 14 residues. Trimming left V 2 bases short and J 0 bases short, with 7 bases between. DNA of the CDR3: TGTGCCAGCAGTTTACGGGGCCTGAACACTGAAGCTTTCTTT. Its translation is CASSLRGLNTEAFF.

Turning to this clonotype: Just one base apart from a much larger clone, this may be a read error. Here the CDR3 omits its conserved ending phenylalanine or tryptophan, so a read error is the likely source. V and J are TRBV28 and TRBJ2-1; 10 nucleotides align to TRBD2. Matching the DNA end better, TRBJ2-5 makes the J call doubtful. Germline loops: CDR1 MDHEN, CDR2 SYDVKM. The CDR3 length is 15 residues. Written as DNA, the CDR3 is TGTGCCAGCAGAGGGACTAGCGTTCGGCAAGAGACCCAGTACCTC. It encodes CASRGTSVRQETQYL.

This clonotype was found many times. The chain carries TRBV10-2 and TRBJ2-5, with a possible D match to TRBD1 (6 bases). CDR3 length: 19 amino acids. Trimming shortened V by 7 bases and J by 5 bases, and 32 bases separated the two germline ends. Germline CDR1 and CDR2: WSHSY and SAAADI. The CDR3 here is CASISTGPLGGLDRETQYF. CDR3 nucleotides: TGCGCCAGCATTTCGACGGGTCCCCTCGGAGGCCTTGACAGGGAGACCCAGTACTTC.

This clonotype has at least ten counts. The CDR3 nucleotides read TGTGCCAGCAGCACCCAGTTCGGCCCTCTTCCAGATACGCAGTATTTT. Its translation is CASSTQFGPLPDTQYF. The V and J genes are TRBV12-3 or TRBV12-4 and TRBJ2-3; the D is unclear. V was pared by 6 bases and J by 4 bases, with 20 bases between. CDR3 length equals 16 residues.